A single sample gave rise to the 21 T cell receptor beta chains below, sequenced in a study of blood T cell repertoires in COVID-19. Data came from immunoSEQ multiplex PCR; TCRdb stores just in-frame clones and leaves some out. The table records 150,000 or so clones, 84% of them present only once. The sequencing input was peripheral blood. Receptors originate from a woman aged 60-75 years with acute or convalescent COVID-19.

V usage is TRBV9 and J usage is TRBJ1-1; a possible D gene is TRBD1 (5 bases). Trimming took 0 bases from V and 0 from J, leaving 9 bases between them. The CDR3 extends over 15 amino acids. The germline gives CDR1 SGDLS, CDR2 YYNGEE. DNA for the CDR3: TGTGCCAGCAGCGTAGGGGGGGAGGTGAACACTGAAGCTTTCTTT. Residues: CASSVGGEVNTEAFF.

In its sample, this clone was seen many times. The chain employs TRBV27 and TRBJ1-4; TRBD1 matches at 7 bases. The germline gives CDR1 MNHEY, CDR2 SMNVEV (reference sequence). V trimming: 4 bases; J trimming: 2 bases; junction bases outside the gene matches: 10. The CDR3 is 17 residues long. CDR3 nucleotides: TGTGCCAGCAGTTCCCCCCGGACAGGTGGGACTAATGAAAAACTGTTTTTT. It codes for CASSSPRTGGTNEKLFF.

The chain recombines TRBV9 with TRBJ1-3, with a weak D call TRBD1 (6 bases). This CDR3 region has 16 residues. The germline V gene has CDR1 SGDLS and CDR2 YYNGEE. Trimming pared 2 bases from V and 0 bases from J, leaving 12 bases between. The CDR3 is CASSVTGGSSGNTIYF. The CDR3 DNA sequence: TGTGCCAGCAGCGTCACGGGGGGCAGCTCTGGAAACACCATATATTTT.

CDR3 DNA sequence: TGTGCCAGCAGCTTGAAAGGAGTCCACAATGAGCAGTTCTTC. This translates into CASSLKGVHNEQFF. J is TRBJ2-1 and V is TRBV7-8, with D unclear. This CDR3 has 14 amino acids. The germline V gene encodes CDR1 SGHVS and CDR2 FQNEAQ. Deletions cut 3 bases from V and 5 bases from J, with 11 bases between.

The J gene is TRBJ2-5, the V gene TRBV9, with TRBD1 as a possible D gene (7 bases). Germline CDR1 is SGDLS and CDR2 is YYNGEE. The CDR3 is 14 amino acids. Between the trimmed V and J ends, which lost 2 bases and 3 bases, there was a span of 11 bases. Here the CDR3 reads CASSVQGGKETQYF. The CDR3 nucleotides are TGTGCCAGCAGCGTTCAGGGGGGCAAAGAGACCCAGTACTTC.

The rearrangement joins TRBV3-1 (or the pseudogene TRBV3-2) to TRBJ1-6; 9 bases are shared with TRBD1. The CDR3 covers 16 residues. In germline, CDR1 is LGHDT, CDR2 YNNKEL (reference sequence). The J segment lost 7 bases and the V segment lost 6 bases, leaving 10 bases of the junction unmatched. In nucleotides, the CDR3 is TGTGCCAGCAGTCCGACAGGGGGAGACCGCAATTCACCCCTCCACTTT. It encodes CASSPTGGDRNSPLHF.

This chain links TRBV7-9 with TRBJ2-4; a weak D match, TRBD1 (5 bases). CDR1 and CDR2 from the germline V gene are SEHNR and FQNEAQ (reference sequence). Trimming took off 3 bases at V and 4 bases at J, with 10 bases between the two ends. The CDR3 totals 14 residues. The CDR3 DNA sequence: TGTGCCAGCAGCTTGGCTTCAGGGAAAAACATTCAGTACTTC. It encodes CASSLASGKNIQYF.

Written as DNA, the CDR3 is TGTGCCAGCAGCCCGGCTGGGCAGATCTATGGCTACACCTTC. This gives the protein CASSPAGQIYGYTF. This chain links TRBV5-6 with TRBJ1-2; D gene unclear. The germline V gene encodes CDR1 SGHDT and CDR2 YYEEEE. V was clipped by 4 bases and J by 4 bases, with 14 bases between them. This CDR3 has 14 amino acids.

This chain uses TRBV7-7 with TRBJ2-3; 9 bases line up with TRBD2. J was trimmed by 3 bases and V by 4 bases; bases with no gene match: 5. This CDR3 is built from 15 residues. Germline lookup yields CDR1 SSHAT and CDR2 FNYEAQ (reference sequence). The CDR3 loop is CASSSGTSLTDTQYF. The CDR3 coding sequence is TGTGCCAGCAGCTCCGGGACTAGCTTGACAGATACGCAGTATTTT.

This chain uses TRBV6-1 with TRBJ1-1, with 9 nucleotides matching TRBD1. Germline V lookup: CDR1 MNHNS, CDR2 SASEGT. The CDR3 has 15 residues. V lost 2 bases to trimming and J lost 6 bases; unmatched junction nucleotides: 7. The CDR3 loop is CASSEQGQGVAEAFF. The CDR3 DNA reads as TGTGCCAGCAGTGAACAGGGACAGGGAGTGGCTGAAGCTTTCTTT.

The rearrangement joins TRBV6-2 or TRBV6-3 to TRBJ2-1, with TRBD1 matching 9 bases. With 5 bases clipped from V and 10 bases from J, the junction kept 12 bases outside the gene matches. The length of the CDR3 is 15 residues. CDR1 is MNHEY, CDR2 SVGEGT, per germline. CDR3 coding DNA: TGTGCCAGCAGTATACGGGACAGGGCCCGGGGAGAGCAGTTCTTC. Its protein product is CASSIRDRARGEQFF.

The CDR3 loop reads CASSLLAANTGELFF. The CDR3 bases are TGTGCCAGCAGCTTACTCGCCGCGAACACCGGGGAGCTGTTTTTT. The chain combines TRBV6-5 with TRBJ2-2; D is uncertain. The CDR3 loop spans 15 amino acids. Germline V gives CDR1 MNHEY, CDR2 SVGAGI. Trimming shortened V by 6 bases and J by 0 bases, and 11 bases separated the two germline ends.

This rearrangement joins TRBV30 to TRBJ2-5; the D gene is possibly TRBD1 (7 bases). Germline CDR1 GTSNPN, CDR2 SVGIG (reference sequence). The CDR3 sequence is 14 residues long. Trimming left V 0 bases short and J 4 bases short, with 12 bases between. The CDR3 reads CAWSVRRGAETQYF. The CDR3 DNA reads TGTGCCTGGAGTGTACGCAGGGGGGCAGAGACCCAGTACTTC. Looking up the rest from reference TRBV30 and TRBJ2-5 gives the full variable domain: SQTIHQWPATLVQPVGSPLSLECTVEGTSNPNLYWYRQAAGRGLQLLFYSVGIGQISSEVPQNLSASRPQDRQFILSSKKLLLSDSGFYLCAWSVRRGAETQYFGPGTRLLVL.

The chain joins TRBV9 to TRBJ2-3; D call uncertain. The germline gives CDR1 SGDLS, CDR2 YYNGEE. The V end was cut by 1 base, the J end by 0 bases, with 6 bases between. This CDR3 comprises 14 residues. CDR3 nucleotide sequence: TGTGCCAGCAGCGTACCAGATAGCACAGATACGCAGTATTTT. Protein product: CASSVPDSTDTQYF.

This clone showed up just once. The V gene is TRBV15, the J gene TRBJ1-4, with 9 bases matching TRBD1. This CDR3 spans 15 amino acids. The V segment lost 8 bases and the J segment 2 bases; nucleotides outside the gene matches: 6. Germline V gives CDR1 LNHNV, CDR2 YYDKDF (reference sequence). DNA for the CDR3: TGTGCCACCGGGACAGGGAGGGGGACTAATGAAAAACTGTTTTTT. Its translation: CATGTGRGTNEKLFF.

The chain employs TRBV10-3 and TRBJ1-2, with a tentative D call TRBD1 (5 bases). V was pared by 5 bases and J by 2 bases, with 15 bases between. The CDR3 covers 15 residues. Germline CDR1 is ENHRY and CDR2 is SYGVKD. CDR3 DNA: TGTGCCATCAGTCTTTCGGACATGTCCAACTATGGCTACACCTTC. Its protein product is CAISLSDMSNYGYTF.

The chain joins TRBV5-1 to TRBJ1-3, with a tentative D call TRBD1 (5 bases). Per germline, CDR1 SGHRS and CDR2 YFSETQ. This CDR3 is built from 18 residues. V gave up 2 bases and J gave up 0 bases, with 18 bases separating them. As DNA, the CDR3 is TGCGCCAGCAGCTTCGGGGGTTTACAAAGCTTCTCTGGAAACACCATATATTTT. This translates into CASSFGGLQSFSGNTIYF. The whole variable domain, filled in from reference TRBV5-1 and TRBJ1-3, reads KAGVTQTPRYLIKTRGQQVTLSCSPISGHRSVSWYQQTPGQGLQFLFEYFSETQRNKGNFPGRFSGRQFSNSRSEMNVSTLELGDSALYLCASSFGGLQSFSGNTIYFGEGSWLTVV.

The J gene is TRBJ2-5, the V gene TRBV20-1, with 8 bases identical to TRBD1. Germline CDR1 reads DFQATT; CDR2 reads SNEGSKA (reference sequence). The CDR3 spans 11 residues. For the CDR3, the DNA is TGCGGTGGCGGACAGGGCGGGACCCAGTACTTC. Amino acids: CGGGQGGTQYF.

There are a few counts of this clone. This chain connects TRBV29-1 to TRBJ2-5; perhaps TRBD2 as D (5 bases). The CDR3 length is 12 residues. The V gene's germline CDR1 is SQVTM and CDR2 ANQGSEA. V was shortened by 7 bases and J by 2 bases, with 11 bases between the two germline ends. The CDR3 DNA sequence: TGCAGCGCCCAAAGGACTCAAGAGACCCAGTACTTC. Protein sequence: CSAQRTQETQYF.

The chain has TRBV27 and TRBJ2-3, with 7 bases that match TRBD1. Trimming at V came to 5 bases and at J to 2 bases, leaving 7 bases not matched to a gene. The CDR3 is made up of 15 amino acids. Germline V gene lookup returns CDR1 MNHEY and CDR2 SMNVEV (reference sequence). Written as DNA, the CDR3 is TGTGCCAGCAGTCAAGGGACAGCATTCACAGATACGCAGTATTTT. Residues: CASSQGTAFTDTQYF.

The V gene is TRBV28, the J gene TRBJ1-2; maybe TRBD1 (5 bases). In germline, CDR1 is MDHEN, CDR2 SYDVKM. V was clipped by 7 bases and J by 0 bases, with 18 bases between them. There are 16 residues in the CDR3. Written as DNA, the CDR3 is TGTGCCAGCAATCTTATCAGGGCGGGGGCTAACTATGGCTACACCTTC. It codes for CASNLIRAGANYGYTF.